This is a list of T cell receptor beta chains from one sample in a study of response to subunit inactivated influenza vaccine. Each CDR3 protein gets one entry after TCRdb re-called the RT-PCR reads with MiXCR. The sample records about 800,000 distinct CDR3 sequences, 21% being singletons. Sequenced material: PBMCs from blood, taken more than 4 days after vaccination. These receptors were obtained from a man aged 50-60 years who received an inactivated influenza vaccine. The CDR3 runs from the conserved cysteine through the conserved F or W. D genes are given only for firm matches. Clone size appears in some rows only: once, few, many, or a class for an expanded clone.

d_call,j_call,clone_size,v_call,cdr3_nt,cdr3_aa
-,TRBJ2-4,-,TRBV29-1,TGCAGCGTTGAAGCAGGACTAGCCAAAAACATTCAGTACTTC,CSVEAGLAKNIQYF
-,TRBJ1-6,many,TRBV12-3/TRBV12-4,TGTGCCAGCGCGTCACCCAATAATTCACCCCTCCACTTT,CASASPNNSPLHF
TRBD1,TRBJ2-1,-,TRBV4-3,TGCGCCAGCAGCCAAGGCACGGACAGGGTTTGGAATGAGCAGTTCTTC,CASSQGTDRVWNEQFF
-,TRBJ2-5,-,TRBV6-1,TGTGCCAGCAGCACCTACTCTGTGGGTGTCCAAGAGACCCAGTACTTC,CASSTYSVGVQETQYF
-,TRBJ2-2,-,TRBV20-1,TGCAGTGCTAGAGTGGGGGAATACACCGGGGAGCTGTTTTTT,CSARVGEYTGELFF
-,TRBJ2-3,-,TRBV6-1,TGTGCCAGCAAAGAGACTTACACAGATACGCAGTATTTT,CASKETYTDTQYF
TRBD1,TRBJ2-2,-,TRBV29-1,TGCAGCGCCCAGCAGGGGGCGGGCGGGGAGCTGTTTTTT,CSAQQGAGGELFF
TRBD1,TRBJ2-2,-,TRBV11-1,TGTGCCAGCAGCTCGAGGGACAGAGCGAACACCGGGGAGCTGTTTTTT,CASSSRDRANTGELFF
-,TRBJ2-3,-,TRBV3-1,TGTGCCAGCAGCCAAGATCTAGCGAGCACAGATACGCAGTATTTT,CASSQDLASTDTQYF
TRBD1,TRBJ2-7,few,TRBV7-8,TGTGCCAGCAGCGGGAGGACAGGGGCCTACGAGCAGTACTTC,CASSGRTGAYEQYF
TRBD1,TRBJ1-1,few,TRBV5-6,TGTGCCAGCAGCTCTAACGACAGGGACACTCGGAACACTGAAGCTTTCTTT,CASSSNDRDTRNTEAFF
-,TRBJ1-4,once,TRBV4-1,TGCGCCAGCAGCCAAGCATTCCCGGGAAACTTTAATGAAAAACTGTTTTTT,CASSQAFPGNFNEKLFF
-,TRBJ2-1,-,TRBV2,TGTGCCAGCAGTGAAGCATTGACCGGTGGGGGAGAGCAGTTCTTC,CASSEALTGGGEQFF
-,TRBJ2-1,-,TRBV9,TGTGCCAGCAGCGTAGCTACTGACAACCGGTACAATGAGCAGTTCTTC,CASSVATDNRYNEQFF
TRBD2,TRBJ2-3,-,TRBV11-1,TGTGCCAGCAGCCACTCTCCGGGACTAGCTACTGAAGCAGATACGCAGTATTTT,CASSHSPGLATEADTQYF
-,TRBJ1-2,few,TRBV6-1,TGTGCCAGCAGCCGGCCGGGGTGGGATGGCGGCTACACCTTC,CASSRPGWDGGYTF
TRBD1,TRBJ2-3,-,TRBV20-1,TGCAGTGCTCTCGGACAGGCCACAGATACGCAGTATTTT,CSALGQATDTQYF
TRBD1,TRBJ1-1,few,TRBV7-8,TGTGCCAGCAGACTCGACAGGGGGAGCACTGAAGCTTTCTTT,CASRLDRGSTEAFF
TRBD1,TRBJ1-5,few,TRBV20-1,TGCAGTGCAACAAAAACCGGGACAGGGGTTCAGCCCCAGCATTTT,CSATKTGTGVQPQHF
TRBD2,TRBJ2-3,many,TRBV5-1,TGCGCCAGCGGACTAGCGGGAGTAGATACGCAGTATTTT,CASGLAGVDTQYF
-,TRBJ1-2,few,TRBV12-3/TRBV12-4,TGTGCCAGCAGTCCCCATTGGGACGACGGCTACACCTTC,CASSPHWDDGYTF
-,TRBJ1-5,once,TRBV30,TGTGCCTGGTCCCCGGGGTTCAATCAGCCCCAGCATTTT,CAWSPGFNQPQHF
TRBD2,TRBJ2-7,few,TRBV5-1,TGCGCCAGCAGCCCCCTGAGCGGGGTCAGATACGAGCAGTACTTC,CASSPLSGVRYEQYF
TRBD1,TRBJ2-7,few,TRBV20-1,TGCAGTGCTTCGGAGAAGCCGGGACAGGGCGAGCAGTACTTC,CSASEKPGQGEQYF
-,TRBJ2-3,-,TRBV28,TGTGCCAGCGGACGCCACACTAGTTTTCAGTATTTT,CASGRHTSFQYF
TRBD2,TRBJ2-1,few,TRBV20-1,TGCAGTGCTAGAAGCCCGGGACTAGCCCACAATGAGCAGTTCTTC,CSARSPGLAHNEQFF
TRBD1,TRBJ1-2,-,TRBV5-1,TGCGCCAGCAGCCAAGGGACAGGGAGGGCCTATGGCTACACCTTC,CASSQGTGRAYGYTF
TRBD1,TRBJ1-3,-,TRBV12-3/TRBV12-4,TGTGCCAGCAGTCAAGGGGACAGGGTCATATATTTT,CASSQGDRVIYF
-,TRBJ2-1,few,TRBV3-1,TGTGCCAGCAGCCCCCGGACTTCGTTCAGCTCCTACAATGAGCAGTTCTTC,CASSPRTSFSSYNEQFF
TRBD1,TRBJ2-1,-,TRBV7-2,TGTGCCAGCAGCTTGGAAGGCCGGGACAGGGGGCAGAATGAGCAGTTCTTC,CASSLEGRDRGQNEQFF
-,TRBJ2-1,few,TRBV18,TGTGCCAGCTCTCAGCTTGAAAGCTCCTACAATGAGCAGTTCTTC,CASSQLESSYNEQFF
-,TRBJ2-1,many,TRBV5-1,TGCGCCAGCAGAGAGAGCTCCTACAATGAGCAGTTCTTC,CASRESSYNEQFF
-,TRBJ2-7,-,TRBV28,TGTGCCAGCAGTTCCGCCATGGAAGCACCCGAGCAGTACTTC,CASSSAMEAPEQYF
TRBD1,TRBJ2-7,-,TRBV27,TGTGCCAGCCTGGACAGGCTCTCCTACGAGCAGTACTTC,CASLDRLSYEQYF
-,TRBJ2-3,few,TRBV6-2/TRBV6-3,TGTGCCAGCAGTTACTCGAGAGACCAGCCTGGCGGGGCAGATACGCAGTATTTT,CASSYSRDQPGGADTQYF
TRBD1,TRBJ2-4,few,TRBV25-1,TGTGCCAGCAGTGCGGGACAGGCCATAGCCAAAAACATTCAGTACTTC,CASSAGQAIAKNIQYF
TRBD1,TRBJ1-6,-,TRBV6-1,TGTGCCAGCACGATAGACAGGGCCGGTAATTCACCCCTCCACTTT,CASTIDRAGNSPLHF
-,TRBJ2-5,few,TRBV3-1,TGTGCCAGCAGCAATCGAACAGGATCAGAGACCCAGTACTTC,CASSNRTGSETQYF
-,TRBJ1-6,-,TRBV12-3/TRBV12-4,TGTGCCAGCAGGTACCAGAGATCACCCCTCCACTTT,CASRYQRSPLHF
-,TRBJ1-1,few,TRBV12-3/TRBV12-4,TGTGCCAGCAGTTTTGGACTCTTGGGCACTGAAGCTTTCTTT,CASSFGLLGTEAFF
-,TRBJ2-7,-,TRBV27,TGTGCCAGCAGTCCTGGACTTAGAAGTTCCGTTTACTACGAGCAGTACTTC,CASSPGLRSSVYYEQYF
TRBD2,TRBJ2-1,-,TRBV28,TGTGCCAGCACCGTAGGACTAGCGGGCGACAATGAGCATTTCTTC,CASTVGLAGDNEHFF
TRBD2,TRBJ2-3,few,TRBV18,TGTGCCAGCTCACCGATAGCGGGGGGCAGCACAGATACGCAGTATTTT,CASSPIAGGSTDTQYF
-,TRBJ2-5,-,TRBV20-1,TGCAGTGCAGACGGACAGTTGGAGACCCAGTACTTC,CSADGQLETQYF
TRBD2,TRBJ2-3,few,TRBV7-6,TGTGCCAGCAGCTTAGTTGGTGGGACTAGAGCAGATACGCAGTATTTT,CASSLVGGTRADTQYF
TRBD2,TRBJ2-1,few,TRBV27,TGTGCCAGCAGGCTAGCGGGGCGAAATGAGCAGTTCTTC,CASRLAGRNEQFF
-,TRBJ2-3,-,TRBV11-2,TGTGCCAGCAGCTTAGCTCCCCTGAACCCTAGCACAGATACGCAGTATTTT,CASSLAPLNPSTDTQYF
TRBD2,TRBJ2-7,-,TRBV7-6,TGTGCCAGCAGCCCTATGACGGGGCGGGAGCCCTACGAGCAGTACTTC,CASSPMTGREPYEQYF
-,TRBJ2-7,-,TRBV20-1,TGCAGTGCTTCCGGGCCCACCTACGAGCAGTACTTC,CSASGPTYEQYF